This entry describes one TCR beta chain. Its antigen is still unknown. Expressed TCRB transcripts got sequenced, as all isolated RNA was reverse transcribed. An average of about 3.57 million reads was obtained for naive, central memory and regulatory T cell samples. The method was immunoSEQ multiplex PCR; TCRdb's version includes in-frame clones alone and lacks a portion of them. The sample contains 600,000 to 650,000 clones, around 15% of which appear only once. The data were obtained in a study of beta chain features in type 1 diabetes. Study background: In age, gender and cell yields, patients were similar to healthy donors. Analysis included around 110,000,000 sorted cells drawn from all samples. Broader study findings: For patients, the naive, central memory and Treg TCRB repertoires appeared more alike than for healthy donors.

The sequencing input was naive CD4+ T cells from blood. The source of this sequence is a young man in good health.

The CDR3 is CASSRSGSPYEQYF. CDR3 nucleotides: TGTGCCAGCAGTCGTAGCGGGAGCCCCTACGAGCAGTACTTC. V gene TRBV5-4 combines with J gene TRBJ2-7, with 9 bases aligning to TRBD2. The CDR3 consists of 14 residues. Losses at the gene ends were 5 bases for V and 2 bases for J; bases not matched to a gene: 5. In germline, CDR1 is SGHNT, CDR2 YYREEE (reference sequence).